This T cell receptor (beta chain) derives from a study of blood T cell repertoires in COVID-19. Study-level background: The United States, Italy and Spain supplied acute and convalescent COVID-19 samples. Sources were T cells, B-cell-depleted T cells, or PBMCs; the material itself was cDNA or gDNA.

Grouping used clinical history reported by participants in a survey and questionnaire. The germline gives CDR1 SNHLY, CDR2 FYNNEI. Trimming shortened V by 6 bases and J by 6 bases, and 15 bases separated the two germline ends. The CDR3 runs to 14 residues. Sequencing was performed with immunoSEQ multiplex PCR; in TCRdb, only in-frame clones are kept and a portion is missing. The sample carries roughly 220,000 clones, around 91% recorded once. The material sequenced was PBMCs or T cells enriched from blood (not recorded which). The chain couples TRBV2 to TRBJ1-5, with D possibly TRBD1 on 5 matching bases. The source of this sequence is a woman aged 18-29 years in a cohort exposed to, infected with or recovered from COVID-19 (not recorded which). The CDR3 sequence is CASSVRGGGQPQHF. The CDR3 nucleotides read TGTGCCAGCAGCGTGCGGGGCGGGGGTCAGCCCCAGCATTTT.